This T cell receptor (beta chain) was retrieved from a study of blood T cells in healthy people across ages. For the second PCR, which ran for 7 to 11 cycles, a sample-barcoded 5' primer and a J-beta primer mix were used. Each cDNA molecule was tagged by a template-switch adaptor that had 12 random nucleotides. TCRdb used MiXCR to reprocess the 5' RACE reads, holding one entry per CDR3 protein. This sample yields hundreds of thousands of distinct CDR3 sequences, of which approximately 25% are seen a single time; roughly 9.4% belongs to the top ten. This clonotype turned up a few times. V lost 6 bases to trimming and J lost 3 bases; unmatched junction nucleotides: 5. This CDR3 region has 13 residues. The sample was also linked to a second study, of T cells of mothers and their children.

The TCR originated in a boy younger than 18 in good health. The chain links TRBV12-3 or TRBV12-4 to TRBJ2-7; 7 positions agree with TRBD2. Sequences were obtained from blood. Here the CDR3 reads CASRGRDGYEQYF. The DNA for the CDR3 is TGTGCCAGCAGGGGGAGGGACGGCTACGAGCAGTACTTC.